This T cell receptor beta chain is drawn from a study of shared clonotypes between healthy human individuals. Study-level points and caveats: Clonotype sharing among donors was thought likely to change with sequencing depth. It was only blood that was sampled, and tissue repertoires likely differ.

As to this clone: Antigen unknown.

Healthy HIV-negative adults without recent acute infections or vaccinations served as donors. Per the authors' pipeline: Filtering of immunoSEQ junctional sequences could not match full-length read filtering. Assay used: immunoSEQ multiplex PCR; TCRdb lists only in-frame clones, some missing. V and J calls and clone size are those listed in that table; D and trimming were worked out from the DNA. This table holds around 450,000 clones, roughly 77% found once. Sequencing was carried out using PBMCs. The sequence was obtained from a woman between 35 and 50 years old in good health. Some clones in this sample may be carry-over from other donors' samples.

The CDR3, as DNA: TGTGCCAGCCATCCAGGGAATTCACCCCTCCACTTT. This gives the protein CASHPGNSPLHF. The chain recombines TRBV28 with TRBJ1-6; perhaps TRBD1 as D (5 bases). The CDR3 sequence is 12 residues long. V gave up 8 bases and J gave up 7 bases, with 9 bases separating them. Per germline, CDR1 MDHEN and CDR2 SYDVKM. Full variable domain (remainder filled in from reference TRBV28 and TRBJ1-6): DVKVTQSSRYLVKRTGEKVFLECVQDMDHENMFWYRQDPGLGLRLIYFSYDVKMKEKGDIPEGYSVSREKKERFSLILESASTNQTSMYLCASHPGNSPLHFGNGTRLTVT.